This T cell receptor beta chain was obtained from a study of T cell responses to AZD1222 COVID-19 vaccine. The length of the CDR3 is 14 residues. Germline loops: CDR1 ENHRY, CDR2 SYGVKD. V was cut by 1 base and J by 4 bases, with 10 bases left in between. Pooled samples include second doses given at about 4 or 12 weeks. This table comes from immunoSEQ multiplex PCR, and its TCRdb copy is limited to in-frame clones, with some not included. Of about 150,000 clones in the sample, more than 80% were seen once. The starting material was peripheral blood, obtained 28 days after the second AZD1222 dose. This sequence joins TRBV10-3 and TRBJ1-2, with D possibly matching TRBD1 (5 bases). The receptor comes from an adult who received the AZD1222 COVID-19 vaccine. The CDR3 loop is CAISELGESYGYTF. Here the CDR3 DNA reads TGTGCCATCAGTGAGTTGGGGGAGAGCTATGGCTACACCTTC.